The rows below give T cell receptor beta chains drawn from one sample of a study of T cells after yellow fever vaccination. TCRdb fed the 5' RACE reads into MiXCR, producing one record per CDR3 protein. Of about 340,000 distinct CDR3 sequences listed, about 4% are singletons. Sample: PBMCs, taken 5 days after the yellow fever booster vaccination. The origin of the receptors is a man between 18 and 35 years old who received the YFV17D yellow fever vaccine. Both conserved end residues are part of each CDR3. Each record gives: V gene, CDR3 length, clone size, J gene, D gene, CDR3 protein, CDR3 DNA. D genes are given only for firm matches. Clone sizes are given selectively: once, few, many, or a class where the clone is expanded.

TRBV20-1	14	few	TRBJ2-1	.	CSAAFGGGAGEQFF	TGCAGTGCCGCATTTGGTGGGGGGGCCGGAGAGCAGTTCTTC
TRBV7-3	13	few	TRBJ2-5	.	CASSPQIGETQYF	TGTGCCAGCAGCCCCCAGATCGGAGAGACCCAGTACTTC
TRBV4-1	19	few	TRBJ2-3	TRBD2	CASSQDEPSGGSSTDTQYF	TGCGCCAGCAGCCAGGACGAGCCTAGCGGGGGATCTAGCACAGATACGCAGTATTTT
TRBV7-9	16	.	TRBJ1-2	TRBD1	CASSMLGQGEVYGYTF	TGTGCCAGCAGCATGCTTGGACAGGGGGAAGTCTATGGCTACACCTTC
TRBV20-1	14	.	TRBJ2-5	TRBD2	CSARGVAGIETQYF	TGCAGTGCTAGAGGGGTAGCGGGGATTGAGACCCAGTACTTC
TRBV5-5	16	many	TRBJ2-1	.	CASSSGLGGHIDEQFF	TGTGCCAGCAGCTCCGGTCTGGGGGGGCATATCGATGAGCAGTTCTTC
TRBV2	14	few	TRBJ1-6	TRBD1	CASSEVTGRSPLHF	TGTGCCAGCAGTGAAGTGACAGGGAGATCACCCCTCCACTTT
TRBV5-6	16	.	TRBJ2-5	.	CASSFTFRGGSETQYF	TGTGCCAGCAGCTTCACTTTTCGGGGCGGGTCAGAGACCCAGTACTTC
TRBV6-2/TRBV6-3	15	few	TRBJ2-1	.	CASKLGPGPYNEQFF	TGTGCCAGCAAACTAGGACCCGGACCCTACAATGAGCAGTTCTTC
TRBV11-1	12	.	TRBJ1-1	.	CASSLTYTEAFF	TGTGCCAGCAGCTTAACGTACACTGAAGCTTTCTTT
TRBV11-2	13	.	TRBJ2-7	.	CASSSNGGYEQYF	TGTGCCAGCAGCTCAAACGGTGGCTACGAGCAGTACTTC
TRBV12-3/TRBV12-4	14	many	TRBJ2-4	TRBD1	CASSLTPRDRTLYF	TGTGCCAGCAGTCTTACTCCCCGGGACAGGACGCTGTACTTC
TRBV20-1	15	.	TRBJ2-1	.	CSARYRRRSYNEQFF	TGCAGTGCTAGGTACCGAAGACGCTCCTACAATGAGCAGTTCTTC
TRBV28	16	few	TRBJ2-3	TRBD1	CASSPPTGLVGDTQYF	TGTGCCAGCAGTCCCCCGACAGGGTTGGTGGGGGATACGCAGTATTTT
TRBV18	12	few	TRBJ1-2	.	CASSQPNYGYTF	TGTGCCAGCTCCCAGCCTAACTATGGCTACACCTTC
TRBV7-2	16	.	TRBJ2-5	TRBD2	CASSFSASGGRETQYF	TGTGCCAGCAGCTTCTCGGCTAGCGGGGGACGGGAGACCCAGTACTTC
TRBV7-2	15	few	TRBJ2-5	TRBD2	CASSFPTSRAETQYF	TGTGCCAGCAGCTTTCCGACTAGCCGGGCAGAGACCCAGTACTTC
TRBV27	16	many	TRBJ1-1	.	CASSLSPAAGDTEAFF	TGTGCCAGCAGTTTATCCCCGGCCGCCGGGGACACTGAAGCTTTCTTT
TRBV12-5	14	many	TRBJ2-2	.	CASGRTDYTGELFF	TGTGCTAGTGGTCGGACAGACTACACCGGGGAGCTGTTTTTT
TRBV5-1	14	few	TRBJ2-7	.	CASSLGQPSGEQYF	TGCGCCAGCAGCCTTGGACAGCCCTCGGGCGAGCAGTACTTC
TRBV7-8	16	many	TRBJ1-5	TRBD1	CASSLAGTGGHQPQHF	TGTGCCAGCAGCTTAGCTGGGACAGGGGGCCATCAGCCCCAGCATTTT
TRBV7-8	17	few	TRBJ2-5	.	CASSTSGGGFDQETQYF	TGTGCCAGCAGCACCTCGGGTGGGGGCTTCGACCAAGAGACCCAGTACTTC
TRBV4-3	16	.	TRBJ1-5	.	CASSPGARGAGQPQHF	TGCGCCAGCAGCCCAGGGGCTCGAGGGGCCGGTCAGCCCCAGCATTTT
TRBV7-2	18	.	TRBJ1-5	TRBD1	CASSLAPLAGGSNQPQHF	TGTGCCAGCAGCTTAGCGCCCCTCGCAGGGGGAAGCAATCAGCCCCAGCATTTT
TRBV20-1	13	.	TRBJ1-5	.	CSAVGMSNQPQHF	TGCAGTGCTGTAGGGATGAGCAATCAGCCCCAGCATTTT
TRBV29-1	14	many	TRBJ2-3	.	CSATGTGSTDTQYF	TGCAGCGCCACCGGGACGGGAAGCACAGATACGCAGTATTTT
TRBV12-3/TRBV12-4	18	many	TRBJ2-6	.	CASSGSHTIFPGANVLTF	TGTGCCAGCAGTGGATCCCACACAATATTTCCTGGGGCCAACGTCCTGACTTTC
TRBV7-8	15	few	TRBJ2-5	.	CASSLARRGLETQYF	TGTGCCAGCAGCTTAGCGCGCCGAGGTCTGGAGACCCAGTACTTC
TRBV10-3	20	many	TRBJ2-1	TRBD2	CAMSQGLLAGAVLSYNEQFF	TGTGCCATGTCACAGGGGCTGCTAGCGGGGGCCGTTCTCTCCTACAATGAGCAGTTCTTC
TRBV7-9	14	many	TRBJ2-4	.	CASSLGQGFDIQYF	TGTGCCAGCAGCTTAGGGCAGGGCTTTGACATTCAGTACTTC
TRBV7-2	17	many	TRBJ2-3	TRBD2	CASSSPGLAGVTDTQYF	TGTGCCAGCAGCAGTCCGGGACTAGCGGGGGTCACAGATACGCAGTATTTT
TRBV5-1	15	many	TRBJ2-3	TRBD1	CASSWTGGGTDTQYF	TGCGCCAGCAGCTGGACAGGGGGGGGGACAGATACGCAGTATTTT
TRBV7-8	15	few	TRBJ2-1	TRBD1	CASSRLGGPDNEQFF	TGTGCCAGCAGTCGGTTAGGGGGCCCGGACAATGAGCAGTTCTTC
TRBV7-8	17	.	TRBJ2-7	.	CASSLGTRTVTPYEQYF	TGTGCCAGCAGCTTAGGAACCCGGACAGTGACTCCCTACGAGCAGTACTTC
TRBV6-6	13	many	TRBJ2-2	.	CASRPVNTGELFF	TGTGCCAGCAGGCCAGTCAACACCGGGGAGCTGTTTTTT
TRBV10-3	14	.	TRBJ1-1	TRBD1	CAISESRTGTEAFF	TGTGCCATCAGTGAGTCCCGGACAGGGACCGAAGCTTTCTTT
TRBV4-2	12	many	TRBJ2-3	.	CASSQPTDTQYF	TGCGCCAGCAGCCAACCTACAGATACGCAGTATTTT
TRBV5-5	13	many	TRBJ1-3	TRBD1	CASSGDRGNTIYF	TGTGCCAGCAGCGGGGACAGGGGAAACACCATATATTTT
TRBV20-1	13	many	TRBJ2-3	.	CSASITSTDTQYF	TGCAGTGCTAGTATCACCAGCACAGATACGCAGTATTTT
TRBV5-6	14	many	TRBJ1-5	.	CASSSETDDQPQHF	TGTGCCAGCAGCTCAGAGACTGATGATCAGCCCCAGCATTTT
TRBV7-9	14	many	TRBJ1-6	.	CASIDVGHNSPLHF	TGTGCCAGCATCGACGTGGGACATAATTCACCCCTCCACTTT
TRBV19	15	.	TRBJ1-1	TRBD1	CASSVRTGENTEAFF	TGTGCCAGTAGTGTCCGGACAGGGGAGAACACTGAAGCTTTCTTT
TRBV7-6	12	.	TRBJ2-1	.	CASSFLQNEQFF	TGTGCCAGCAGCTTCCTCCAGAATGAGCAGTTCTTC
TRBV30	15	many	TRBJ2-2	.	CAWSSGGANTGELFF	TGTGCCTGGAGTTCTGGCGGCGCGAACACCGGGGAGCTGTTTTTT
TRBV6-2/TRBV6-3	14	few	TRBJ2-3	TRBD2	CASRPSGGADTQYF	TGTGCCAGCAGACCTAGCGGGGGGGCAGATACGCAGTATTTT
TRBV3-1	16	many	TRBJ2-1	TRBD2	CASSQDWGGVRYEQFF	TGTGCCAGCAGCCAAGATTGGGGGGGGGTTAGGTATGAGCAGTTCTTC
TRBV3-1	15	once	TRBJ2-3	.	CASSQAGLTTDTEYF	TGTGCCAGCAGCCAAGCCGGCCTTACTACAGATACGGAGTATTTT
TRBV2	13	many	TRBJ2-2	.	CASRVREAGELFF	TGTGCCAGCAGGGTCAGGGAGGCCGGGGAGCTGTTTTTT
TRBV4-1	15	many	TRBJ1-2	.	CASSQTTESNYGYTF	TGCGCCAGCAGCCAGACGACAGAATCAAACTATGGCTACACCTTC
TRBV10-3	16	many	TRBJ1-6	TRBD1	CASQGQGGSYNSPLHF	TGTGCCTCGCAAGGACAGGGGGGCTCCTATAATTCACCCCTCCACTTT
TRBV6-5	15	few	TRBJ2-1	TRBD1	CASSDPRTGGNEQFF	TGTGCCAGCAGTGACCCTAGGACAGGGGGCAATGAGCAGTTCTTC